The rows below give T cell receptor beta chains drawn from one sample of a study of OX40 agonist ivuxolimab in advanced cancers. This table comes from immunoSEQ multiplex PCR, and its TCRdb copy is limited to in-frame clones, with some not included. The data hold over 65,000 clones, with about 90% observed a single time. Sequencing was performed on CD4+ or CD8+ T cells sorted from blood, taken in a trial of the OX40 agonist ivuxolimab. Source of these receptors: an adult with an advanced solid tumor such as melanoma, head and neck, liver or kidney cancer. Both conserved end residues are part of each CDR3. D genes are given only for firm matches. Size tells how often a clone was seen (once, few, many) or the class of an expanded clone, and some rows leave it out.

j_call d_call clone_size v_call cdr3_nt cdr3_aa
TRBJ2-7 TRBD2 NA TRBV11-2 TGTGCCAGCAGCCGCGGACTAGCTGGTGAGCAGTACTTC CASSRGLAGEQYF
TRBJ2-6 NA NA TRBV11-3 TGTGCCAGCAGCGTAGGGGCTACTGGGGCCAACGTCCTGACTTTC CASSVGATGANVLTF
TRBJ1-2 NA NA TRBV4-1 TGCGCCAGCAGTGACAACAGGTGGGCCCCAAACTATGGCTACACCTTC CASSDNRWAPNYGYTF
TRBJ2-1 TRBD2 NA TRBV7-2 TGTGCCAGCAGCCCCAGACTAGCGGGAGGGTTGGATGAGCAGTTCTTC CASSPRLAGGLDEQFF
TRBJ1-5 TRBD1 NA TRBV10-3 TGTGCCATCAGCCTACAGGGGATCGGCAATCAGCCCCAGCATTTT CAISLQGIGNQPQHF
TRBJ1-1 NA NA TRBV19 TGTGCCAGTAGTGGTGGGGTCGCTGAAGCTTTCTTT CASSGGVAEAFF
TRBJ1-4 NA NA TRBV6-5 TGTGCCAGCAGGGAGCTGGGGGGAAAACTGTTTTTT CASRELGGKLFF
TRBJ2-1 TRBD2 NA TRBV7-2 TGTGCCAGCAGCTCATTCGGGGTCCGGCGGGAGGAGCAGTTCTTC CASSSFGVRREEQFF
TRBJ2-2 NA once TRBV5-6 TGTGCCAGCAGTGAACGTCCCCCCGGGGAGCTGTTTTTT CASSERPPGELFF
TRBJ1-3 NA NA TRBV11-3 TGTGCCAGCAGCTCCCGTATCGGAAACACCATATATTTT CASSSRIGNTIYF
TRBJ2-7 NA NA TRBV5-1 TGCGCCAGCAGCGGGGGAGGAGAGCGACTCTACGAGCAGTACTTC CASSGGGERLYEQYF
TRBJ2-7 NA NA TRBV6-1 TGTGCCAGCAGTTTGAGTTTTAGCCTCTACGAGCAGTACTTC CASSLSFSLYEQYF
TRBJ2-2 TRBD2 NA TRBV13 TGTGCCAGCAGCTCGATCCCGGGACTAGCGCGTAACACCGGGGAGCTGTTTTTT CASSSIPGLARNTGELFF
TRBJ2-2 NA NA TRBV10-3 TGTGCCATCAGTGAGATTGGGGCTGGCGGGGAGCTGTTTTTT CAISEIGAGGELFF